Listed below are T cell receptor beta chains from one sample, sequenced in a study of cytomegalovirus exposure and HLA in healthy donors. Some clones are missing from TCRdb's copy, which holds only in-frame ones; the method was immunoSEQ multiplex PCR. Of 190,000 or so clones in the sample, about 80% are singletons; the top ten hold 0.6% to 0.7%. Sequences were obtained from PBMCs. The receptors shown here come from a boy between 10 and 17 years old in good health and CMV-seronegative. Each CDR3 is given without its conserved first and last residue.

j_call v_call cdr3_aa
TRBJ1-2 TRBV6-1 ASSEALVDRDGYT
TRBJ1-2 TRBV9 ASSAWDSANYGYT
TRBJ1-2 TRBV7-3 ASSFLSGYGYT
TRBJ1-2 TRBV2 ASSPRGQRTFYGYT
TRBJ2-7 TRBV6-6 AIGGAPTYEQY
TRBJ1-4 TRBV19 ASSIRSNEKLF
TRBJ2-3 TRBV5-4 ASSLIRLSGTDTQY
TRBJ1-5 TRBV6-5 ASSLRGNQPQH
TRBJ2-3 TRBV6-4 ASSDESADTQY
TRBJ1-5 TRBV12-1 ASSFVRGQELSQPQH
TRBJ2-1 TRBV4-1 ASSQEMGGLAGLSSYNEQF
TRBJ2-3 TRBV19 ASSPSRRTDTQY
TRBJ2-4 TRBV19 ASSIGGEWY
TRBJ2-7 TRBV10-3 AISEPTDEQY
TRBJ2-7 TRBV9 ASSVSGYTYEQY
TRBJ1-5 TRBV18 ASSSTDRGGQPQH
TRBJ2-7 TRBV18 ASSPGTGAYEQY
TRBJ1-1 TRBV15 ATTQGGSSTEAF
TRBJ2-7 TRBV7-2 ASSLARSGALEY
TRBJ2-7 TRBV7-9 ASSLDSAGIEQY
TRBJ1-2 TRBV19 ASTTPGQGYGYT
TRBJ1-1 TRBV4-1 ASSQDPVRERTEAF
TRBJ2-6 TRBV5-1 ASSLEGAGANVLT
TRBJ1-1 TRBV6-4 ASTMTADMNTEAF
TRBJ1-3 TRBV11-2 ASSLQGAGGNTIY
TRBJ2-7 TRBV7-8 ASSGGTGGEQY
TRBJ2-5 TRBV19 ASSIGGEEETQY
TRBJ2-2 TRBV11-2 ASSLRSGTGELF
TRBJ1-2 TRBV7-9 ASSLGQGVYGYT
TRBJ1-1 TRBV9 ASSPDPGAAF
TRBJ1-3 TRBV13 ASSPRTLRDGNTIY
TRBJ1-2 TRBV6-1 ASSEDGTGIYGYT
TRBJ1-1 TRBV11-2 ASRDQGRIEAF
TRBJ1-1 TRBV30 AWSSPRQFNTEAF
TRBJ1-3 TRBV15 ATSRGRSGVQNLGNTIY
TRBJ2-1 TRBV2 ASSAGLAAYNEQF
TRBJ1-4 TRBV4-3 ASSQEGGNEKLF
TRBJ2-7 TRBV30 AWSRRRTGYEQY
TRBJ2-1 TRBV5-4 ASSSLAIAGGPYNEQF
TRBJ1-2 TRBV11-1 ASSIDRGNYGYT
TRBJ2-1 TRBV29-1 SVQGDESYNEQF
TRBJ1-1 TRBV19 ASSISRGYGTEAF
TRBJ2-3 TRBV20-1 SATGIDTQY
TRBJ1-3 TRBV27 ASSLSLSSGNTIY
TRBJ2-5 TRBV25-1 ASSEYLGEEEAQY